The TCR beta chain under discussion was sequenced for a study of blood T cell repertoires in COVID-19. On the study more broadly: There were acute and convalescent COVID-19 samples, and they came from the United States, Italy and Spain.

Authors' data handling: Estimates of nucleated cell counts were drawn from the amplification of reference gene primers. TCRdb keeps only in-frame clones here, not all; method: immunoSEQ multiplex PCR. That table is the source of V, J and clone size, and D and trimming were worked out from the DNA. Here the sample spans just over 300,000 clones, about nine tenths being singletons. With V trimmed by 6 bases and J by 4 bases, 7 bases remained unmatched. Germline CDR1 is MNHEY and CDR2 is SVGAGI. This CDR3 region has 15 residues. Sequencing was performed on peripheral blood. The chain recombines TRBV6-5 with TRBJ2-1, with 9 bases that match TRBD1. The sequence was collected from a woman aged 30 to 39 with COVID-19, enrolled during active disease. The CDR3 spells CASRAGQGGYNEQFF. In nucleotides, the CDR3 is TGTGCCAGCAGGGCGGGACAGGGTGGTTACAATGAGCAGTTCTTC.